The 5 T cell receptor beta chains below all came from one sample that was sequenced in a study of shared clonotypes between healthy human individuals. Libraries were prepared by immunoSEQ multiplex PCR; TCRdb keeps only in-frame clonotypes and omits some of them. The table includes some 1,100,000 clones, roughly 74% detected once. The sample taken for sequencing was memory CD4+ T cells from PBMCs. The subset denotes: CD45RA-negative fraction. The receptors come from a man aged 18-30 years in good health. Some clones in this sample may be carry-over from other donors' samples.

Written as DNA, the CDR3 is TGTGCCACCAGTACAACTGTGGTCGGAGGCTACACCTTC. Residues: CATSTTVVGGYTF. The V gene is TRBV15, the J gene TRBJ1-2; D ambiguous. Germline V gene data show CDR1 as LNHNV and CDR2 as YYDKDF (reference sequence). Trimming took off 6 bases at V and 8 bases at J, with 16 bases between the two ends. This CDR3 has 13 amino acids.

Concerning this clone itself: Being one base from a much bigger clone, this may be a read error. The chain couples TRBV7-3 to TRBJ2-5, with 7 nucleotides matching TRBD2. Germline loops: CDR1 SGHTA, CDR2 FQGTGA. With 5 bases clipped from V and 7 bases from J, the junction kept 4 bases outside the gene matches. The CDR3 has 12 residues. CDR3 bases: TGTGCCAGCAGCATACCGGGGGGGACCCAGTACTTC. Its protein is CASSIPGGTQYF.

This sequence joins TRBV28 and TRBJ1-1; D is perhaps TRBD1 (6 bases). The V gene lost 3 bases and the J gene lost 5 bases, with 13 bases spanning the gap. From germline, CDR1 is MDHEN and CDR2 SYDVKM. The CDR3 consists of 14 residues. CDR3 sequence reads: CASSLVSGETEAFF. CDR3 DNA: TGTGCCAGCAGTTTGGTATCAGGGGAAACTGAAGCTTTCTTT.

The CDR3 spells CASSPGGHSSYEQYF. CDR3 DNA sequence: TGTGCCAGCTCACCAGGGGGTCACAGCTCCTACGAGCAGTACTTC. The chain couples TRBV18 to TRBJ2-7; either TRBD1 or TRBD2 may supply D (5 bases each). Germline CDR1 KGHSH, CDR2 LQKENI. The CDR3 covers 15 residues. V lost 2 bases, J lost 0 bases, and 11 bases lay in between.

Regarding this clone: The germline gene is not matched at one end of the junction; a read error may be the cause. The chain couples TRBV5-1 to TRBJ1-2; D unclear. Germline-derived CDR1 and CDR2 are SGHRS and YFSETQ. The CDR3 extends over 13 amino acids. CDR3 coding DNA: TGCGCCAGCAGCTTGACCGCTAACTATTGCTACACCTTC. Protein product: CASSLTANYCYTF.